This record covers a single TCR beta chain. Its antigen remains unknown. PCR was performed using 60 Vbeta and 13 Jbeta primers. Measured with immunoSEQ multiplex PCR; TCRdb has only the in-frame clones, and not every one. Its table records roughly 120,000 clones. These data are taken from a study of cytomegalovirus exposure and HLA in healthy donors. Study-level points and caveats: Some TCR beta chains (roughly 160 of them) were listed as cytomegalovirus-associated.

The length of the CDR3 is 13 residues. V was clipped by 3 bases and J by 6 bases, with 11 bases between them. CDR1 and CDR2 (germline): MDHEN, SYDVKM. The material sequenced was PBMCs. The V gene is TRBV28, the J gene TRBJ1-1; D is uncertain. The TCR sequence derives from a man between 18 and 29 years old in good health and CMV-seronegative. CDR3 DNA sequence: TGTGCCAGCAGTTTTAGTCAGAGGGCTGAAGCTTTCTTT. It yields the protein CASSFSQRAEAFF. Variable domain in full (rest from reference TRBV28 and TRBJ1-1): DVKVTQSSRYLVKRTGEKVFLECVQDMDHENMFWYRQDPGLGLRLIYFSYDVKMKEKGDIPEGYSVSREKKERFSLILESASTNQTSMYLCASSFSQRAEAFFGQGTRLTVV.